Below, 26 T cell receptor beta chains from the same sample are listed, as sequenced in a study of liver allograft versus peripheral blood T cells. In the study overall: Transplanted-liver and recipient peripheral blood T cell receptor repertoires were compared.

One entry per CDR3 protein, called by TCRdb with MiXCR from the reads. The sample has 4,000 to 6,500 distinct CDR3 sequences, more than 15% seen once. These receptors originate from a human patient who had a liver transplant. Some T cells may be graft donor cells.

Within the sample, this clonotype is medium-sized. The chain links TRBV7-9 to TRBJ2-1; D not certain. V gave up 5 bases and J gave up 10 bases, with 12 bases separating them. Germline loops: CDR1 SEHNR, CDR2 FQNEAQ (reference sequence). This CDR3 region has 12 residues. The CDR3: CASSAQAGEQFF. The CDR3 coding sequence is TGTGCCAGCAGCGCTCAAGCCGGGGAGCAGTTCTTC.

The sample holds many counts of this clonotype. V gene TRBV20-1 combines with J gene TRBJ1-3, with 8 positions matching TRBD1. Germline V CDR1 and CDR2: DFQATT, SNEGSKA (reference sequence). The V segment lost 2 bases and the J segment 4 bases; nucleotides outside the gene matches: 4. The CDR3 totals 14 residues. CDR3 amino acids: CSARRQGPGNTIYF. DNA for the CDR3: TGCAGTGCTAGACGACAGGGGCCCGGAAACACCATATATTTT.

Sample share makes this clonotype medium-sized (0.01 to 0.1%). This chain's CDR3 is CATSDLQGNRYF. Written as DNA, the CDR3 is TGTGCCACCAGTGATTTGCAAGGCAACCGGTACTTC. V is TRBV24-1 and J is TRBJ2-5; D not resolved. CDR1 is KGHDR and CDR2 is SFDVKD in the germline V gene. The V end was cut by 0 bases, the J end by 13 bases, with 11 bases between. The CDR3 has 12 amino acids.

This clonotype is categorized as medium-sized. The rearrangement links TRBV6-2 or TRBV6-3 to TRBJ2-2; D possibly corresponds to TRBD2 (5 bases). Germline CDR1 is MNHEY and CDR2 is SVGEGT. The CDR3 has 14 residues. The V end was cut by 4 bases, the J end by 4 bases, with 10 bases between. The CDR3 nucleotides read TGTGCCAGCAGTTCTCAAGCGGCCACCGGGGAGCTGTTTTTT. Amino acids: CASSSQAATGELFF.

By sample fraction, this clonotype is medium-sized (0.01 to 0.1%). The V call is TRBV6-5, the J call TRBJ1-4; D is uncertain. There are 13 residues in the CDR3. The V end was cut by 8 bases, the J end by 7 bases, with 14 bases between. CDR1 MNHEY and CDR2 SVGAGI come from the germline V gene. DNA of the CDR3: TGTGCCAGCCAAGAGACGGTGGGTGAAAAACTGTTTTTT. Translation gives CASQETVGEKLFF.

This clonotype was detected only a few times. The rearrangement uses TRBV7-9 and TRBJ2-7; D ambiguous. V gave up 2 bases and J gave up 10 bases, with 12 bases separating them. Looked up from germline, CDR1 is SEHNR and CDR2 is FQNEAQ (reference sequence). This CDR3 spans 12 amino acids. The CDR3 DNA follows: TGTGCCAGCAGCTTAATAAGCACAGAACAGTACTTC. Its protein product is CASSLISTEQYF.

In this sample, this clonotype is medium-sized (0.01 to 0.1%). The chain joins TRBV18 to TRBJ1-3; TRBD1 aligns across 9 bases. Germline trimming cut 6 bases from V and 0 bases from J; bases unmatched to any gene: 6. This CDR3 spans 16 amino acids. CDR1 and CDR2 (germline): KGHSH, LQKENI. The CDR3 region is CASSPGTGSSGNTIYF. CDR3 DNA: TGTGCCAGCTCTCCCGGGACAGGGAGCTCTGGAAACACCATATATTTT.

By frequency in the sample, this clonotype is medium-sized. The chain links TRBV6-5 to TRBJ2-7, with 13 bases that match TRBD2. Germline assignment: CDR1 MNHEY and CDR2 SVGAGI. The CDR3 contains 18 residues. J was trimmed by 4 bases and V by 6 bases; bases with no gene match: 15. In DNA form, the CDR3 reads TGTGCCAGCAGGCGCCACGGACTAGCGGGAGAGGTGTATTACGAGCAGTACTTC. Translated, it gives CASRRHGLAGEVYYEQYF.

Judged by abundance, this clonotype is medium-sized. The chain combines TRBV27 with TRBJ2-7, with 9 bases matching TRBD1. The length of the CDR3 is 16 residues. Per germline, CDR1 MNHEY and CDR2 SMNVEV (reference sequence). Unmatched junction bases numbered 7, after V lost 4 bases and J lost 0 bases. The CDR3 reads CASSSPQGAFSYEQYF. The CDR3 DNA follows: TGTGCCAGCAGTTCCCCACAGGGGGCCTTCTCCTACGAGCAGTACTTC.

V is TRBV20-1 and J is TRBJ2-7; D not certain. V was trimmed by 5 bases and J by 3 bases, leaving 5 bases between them. The V gene's germline CDR1 is DFQATT and CDR2 SNEGSKA (reference sequence). The CDR3 is 10 amino acids. This CDR3 is CSAGDYEQYF. Written as DNA, the CDR3 is TGCAGTGCTGGGGACTACGAGCAGTACTTC.

This clonotype is judged medium-sized (0.01 to 0.1%). The J gene is TRBJ1-2, the V gene TRBV12-5; no clear D. V was clipped by 2 bases and J by 6 bases, with 10 bases between them. The germline CDR1 and CDR2 sequences are LGHNT and FRNRAP. This CDR3 is built from 13 residues. The CDR3 nucleotides read TGTGCTAGTGGTTTGCCAGAGTTGGATGGCTACACCTTC. As protein: CASGLPELDGYTF.

By frequency in the sample, this clonotype is medium-sized. The chain employs TRBV7-2 and TRBJ2-3, with TRBD2 matching over 10 bases. V shed 6 bases and J 0 bases; nucleotides not matched to a gene: 9. The germline gives CDR1 SGHTA, CDR2 FQGNSA. The CDR3 is made up of 17 amino acids. For the CDR3, the DNA is TGTGCCAGCAGACGACTAGCGGGTCGCACTAGCACAGATACGCAGTATTTT. This sequence encodes CASRRLAGRTSTDTQYF.

In its sample, this clonotype is medium-sized. The chain joins TRBV18 to TRBJ1-4; TRBD1 agrees at 7 bases. Unmatched junction bases numbered 2, after V lost 4 bases and J lost 3 bases. Germline V gene sequence: CDR1 KGHSH, CDR2 LQKENI. The CDR3 sequence is 14 residues long. The CDR3 nucleotides are TGTGCCAGCTCACGGGGGACAGCTAATGAAAAACTGTTTTTT. Protein: CASSRGTANEKLFF.

Points on this clonotype: This clone may be a read error of a much larger clone one base away. This chain joins TRBV7-9 and TRBJ1-6; D may be TRBD1 (6 bases). The CDR3 contains 14 residues. Germline V CDR1 and CDR2: SEHNR, FQNEAQ (reference sequence). CDR3 DNA: TGTGCCAGCAGTCTCGGGACACCCCTAGCCCGCCTCCAATTT. Translating it yields CASSLGTPLARLQF.

Relative to its sample, this clonotype is medium-sized. This sequence joins TRBV18 and TRBJ2-1; D possibly corresponds to TRBD2 (6 bases). This CDR3 is 14 amino acids long. Germline V gene sequence: CDR1 KGHSH, CDR2 LQKENI. Trimming removed 3 bases from V and 10 bases from J, with 16 bases in between. In nucleotides, the CDR3 is TGTGCCAGCTCACCCCCTCTGACTAGTGGAGAGCAGTTCTTC. Translation gives CASSPPLTSGEQFF.

This clonotype was picked up a small number of times. The J gene is TRBJ1-2, the V gene TRBV28, with TRBD1 matching over 8 bases. The CDR3 is 13 residues long. V shed 9 bases, J shed 5 bases, and the junction held 8 bases outside the gene matches. Germline assignment: CDR1 MDHEN and CDR2 SYDVKM. Here the CDR3 reads CASNVQGAYGYTF. The CDR3 bases are TGTGCCAGTAATGTTCAGGGGGCTTATGGCTACACCTTC.

Points on this clonotype: With only one base between it and a far larger clone, this is likely a read error. The rearrangement uses TRBV6-1 and TRBJ1-4; 10 bases line up with TRBD1. The ends lost 4 bases at V and 3 bases at J; junction bases unmatched: 5. Germline lookup yields CDR1 MNHNS and CDR2 SASEGT. The CDR3 runs to 16 residues. The CDR3 reads CASSGGGTGANEKLFF. The CDR3 DNA follows: TGTGCCAGCAGTGGTGGCGGGACAGGGGCTAATGAAAAACTGTTTTTT.

In the case of this clonotype: Since a much larger clone is just one base distant, this may be a read error. The V gene is TRBV6-2 or TRBV6-3, the J gene TRBJ2-1; D remains ambiguous. Trimming left V 3 bases short and J 9 bases short, with 21 bases between. The CDR3 extends over 16 amino acids. Germline CDR1 is MNHEY and CDR2 is SVGEGT. The CDR3 bases are TGTGCCAGCAGTTATCATGGGTCCAGGCTTCACAGTGAGCAGTTCTTC. Translation: CASSYHGSRLHSEQFF.

The chain uses TRBV2 and TRBJ1-5; D is unclear. Deletions cut 1 base from V and 0 bases from J, with 10 bases between. From germline, CDR1 is SNHLY and CDR2 FYNNEI. The CDR3 consists of 16 residues. CDR3 in amino acids: CASSEVGIYSNQPQHF. CDR3 DNA: TGTGCCAGCAGTGAAGTAGGCATTTATAGCAATCAGCCCCAGCATTTT.

This clonotype turned up a few times. CDR3 protein: CSARDRVGETQYF. CDR3 bases: TGCAGTGCTAGAGACAGGGTAGGGGAGACCCAGTACTTC. This chain joins TRBV20-1 and TRBJ2-5, with D possibly TRBD1 on 5 matching bases. CDR3 length: 13 residues. The germline V and J ends were trimmed by 0 bases and 5 bases, with 10 bases remaining between them. Germline CDR1 DFQATT, CDR2 SNEGSKA (reference sequence).

CDR3 sequence (DNA): TGTGCCAGCAGCTTACTTAGGGACCCCTACGAGCAGTACTTC. The encoded protein is CASSLLRDPYEQYF. The chain joins TRBV7-9 to TRBJ2-7; D tentatively reads TRBD1 or TRBD2 (5 bases each). CDR3 length: 14 amino acids. The germline V and J ends were trimmed by 2 bases and 2 bases, with 10 bases remaining between them. Germline CDR1 reads SEHNR; CDR2 reads FQNEAQ (reference sequence).

The chain combines TRBV7-2 with TRBJ2-1; 9 bases agree with TRBD2. Trimming cost V 3 bases and J 7 bases; bases outside gene matches: 10. Germline V gene sequence: CDR1 SGHTA, CDR2 FQGNSA. The CDR3 runs to 16 residues. Written as DNA, the CDR3 is TGTGCCAGCAGCTTCCGTCCCGGGACTAGCAAAAATGAGCAGTTCTTC. It translates to CASSFRPGTSKNEQFF. Looking up the rest from reference TRBV7-2 and TRBJ2-1 gives the full variable domain: GAGVSQSPSNKVTEKGKDVELRCDPISGHTALYWYRQSLGQGLEFLIYFQGNSAPDKSGLPSDRFSAERTGGSVSTLTIQRTQQEDSAVYLCASSFRPGTSKNEQFFGPGTRLTVL.

This clonotype is labeled medium-sized. V and J are TRBV7-2 and TRBJ2-5; 9 nucleotides align to TRBD2. V shed 5 bases and J 2 bases; nucleotides not matched to a gene: 3. The CDR3 loop spans 14 amino acids. From germline, CDR1 is SGHTA and CDR2 FQGNSA. The CDR3, as DNA: TGTGCCAGCAGCCGGACTAGCGCACAAGAGACCCAGTACTTC. It codes for CASSRTSAQETQYF.

By share, this clonotype counts as medium-sized. The chain carries TRBV28 and TRBJ2-1, with unresolved D. CDR1 and CDR2 from the germline V gene are MDHEN and SYDVKM. This CDR3 spans 13 amino acids. Trimming cost V 11 bases and J 0 bases, with 11 bases left between them. The CDR3 DNA reads TGTGCCTGTACGCAGAGCTCCTACAATGAGCAGTTCTTC. It specifies CACTQSSYNEQFF.

By sample fraction, this clonotype is medium-sized (0.01 to 0.1%). This chain links TRBV20-1 with TRBJ1-3; unclear D gene. Germline loops: CDR1 DFQATT, CDR2 SNEGSKA (reference sequence). V lost 1 base to trimming and J lost 2 bases, with 3 bases between them. CDR3 length: 12 residues. CDR3 protein: CSARGPGNTIYF. CDR3 bases: TGCAGTGCTAGAGGACCTGGAAACACCATATATTTT.

This clonotype was observed many times. The V gene is TRBV28, the J gene TRBJ2-7; D remains ambiguous. V dropped 3 bases and J dropped 6 bases, with 9 bases sitting between them. CDR1 MDHEN and CDR2 SYDVKM come from the germline V gene. The CDR3 has 12 amino acids. CDR3 sequence (DNA): TGTGCCAGCAGTTTTCGACGGGTCGAGCAGTACTTC. It is translated as CASSFRRVEQYF.